Reported below is one T cell receptor beta chain. This sample is drawn from a study of blood T cells in healthy people across ages. The CDR3 is 15 residues long. Germline-derived CDR1 and CDR2 are SGHAT and FQNNGV. V was shortened by 4 bases and J by 3 bases, with 16 bases between the two germline ends. A second PCR, run for roughly 7 to 12 cycles, used a sample-barcoded 5' primer plus a J-beta primer mix. TCRdb analysed the 5' RACE reads with MiXCR anew, one entry per CDR3 protein. This table has hundreds of thousands of distinct CDR3 sequences, 58% appearing once. Sequencing was done on a sample of blood. The source of this sequence is a man in his 60s in good health. The chain links TRBV11-2 to TRBJ2-7, with D perhaps being TRBD1 or TRBD2 (5 bases each). As DNA, the CDR3 is TGTGCCAGCAGCTCGAACCGGGACCTCCTCTACGAGCAGTACTTC. Translated: CASSSNRDLLYEQYF.